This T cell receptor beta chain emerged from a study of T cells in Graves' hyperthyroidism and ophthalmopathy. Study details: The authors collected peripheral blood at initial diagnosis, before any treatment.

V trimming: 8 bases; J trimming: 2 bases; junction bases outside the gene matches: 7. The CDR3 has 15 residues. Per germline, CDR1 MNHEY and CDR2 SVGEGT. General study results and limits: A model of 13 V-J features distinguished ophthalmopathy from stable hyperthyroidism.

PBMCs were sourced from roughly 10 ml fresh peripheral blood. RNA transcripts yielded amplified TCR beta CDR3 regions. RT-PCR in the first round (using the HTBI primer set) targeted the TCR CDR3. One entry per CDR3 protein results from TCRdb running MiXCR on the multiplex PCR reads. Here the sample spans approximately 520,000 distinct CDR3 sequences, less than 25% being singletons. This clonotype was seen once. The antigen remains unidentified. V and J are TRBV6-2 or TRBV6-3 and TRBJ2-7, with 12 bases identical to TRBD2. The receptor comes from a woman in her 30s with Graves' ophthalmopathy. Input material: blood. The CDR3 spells CASGLTSGSAYEQYF. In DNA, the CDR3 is TGTGCCAGCGGGCTGACTAGCGGGAGCGCCTACGAGCAGTACTTC.